This TCR beta chain originates from a study of CD8 T cells in ankylosing spondylitis. General observations from the study: Seven to nine highly homologous variants formed a TCR beta motif that appeared characteristic of ankylosing spondylitis blood.

Points on this clonotype: Its antigen is unidentified.

With 5 bases clipped from V and 7 bases from J, the junction kept 6 bases outside the gene matches. This CDR3 has 13 residues. Germline V gene sequence: CDR1 SEHNR, CDR2 FQNEAQ (reference sequence). TCRdb fed the 5' RACE reads into MiXCR, producing one record per CDR3 protein. Of about 340,000 distinct CDR3 sequences listed, roughly 20% are singletons. Material for sequencing was blood, either unsorted or a sorted T cell fraction (not recorded which). This TCR was sampled from a male donor with ankylosing spondylitis or in good health (not recorded which). The V gene is TRBV7-9, the J gene TRBJ2-7; TRBD1 matches at 9 bases. The CDR3 reads CASSPPTGGEQYF. The CDR3 DNA is TGTGCCAGCAGCCCCCCGACAGGGGGGGAGCAGTACTTC.